Shown below are 15 T cell receptor beta chains from a single sample sequenced in a study of cytomegalovirus exposure and HLA in healthy donors. Profiling relied on immunoSEQ multiplex PCR, and the TCRdb table lists in-frame clones only, not all of them. This table has about 88,000 clones, 80% to 85% appearing once. Sequenced: PBMCs. These receptors came from a woman younger than 35 in good health and CMV-seropositive.

The chain couples TRBV27 to TRBJ2-7; 8 nucleotides agree with TRBD2. V gave up 5 bases and J gave up 3 bases; unmatched junction bases: 6. The CDR3 runs to 14 residues. CDR1 is MNHEY, CDR2 SMNVEV, per germline (reference sequence). The CDR3 nucleotides are TGTGCCAGCAGTCGAACCCGGGGGGGCTACGAGCAGTACTTC. Protein: CASSRTRGGYEQYF.

This clone was counted a few times. The gene calls are TRBV7-2 and TRBJ1-5; D possibly corresponds to TRBD1 (5 bases). This CDR3 has 16 residues. The V and J ends lost 1 base and 1 base respectively, with 11 bases between them. Per the germline V gene, CDR1 is SGHTA and CDR2 is FQGNSA. The DNA for the CDR3 is TGTGCCAGCAGCTTAGGTCTGCAGGGCAGCAATCAGCCCCAGCATTTT. This translates into CASSLGLQGSNQPQHF.

CDR3 residues: CASTSAGGYEQYF. DNA for the CDR3: TGTGCCAGCACTTCCGCGGGGGGGTACGAGCAGTACTTC. The rearrangement uses TRBV6-6 and TRBJ2-7, with 9 bases aligning to TRBD2. V trimming: 7 bases; J trimming: 4 bases; junction bases outside the gene matches: 5. CDR1 is MNHNY and CDR2 is SVGAGI in the germline V gene (reference sequence). The CDR3 totals 13 residues.

The V call is TRBV18, the J call TRBJ2-4; D is uncertain. Deletions cut 3 bases from V and 0 bases from J, with 12 bases between. This CDR3 has 16 residues. Looked up from germline, CDR1 is KGHSH and CDR2 is LQKENI. CDR3 coding DNA: TGTGCCAGCTCACCTATAAGTGGCGGAGCCAAAAACATTCAGTACTTC. It encodes CASSPISGGAKNIQYF.

The chain couples TRBV4-3 to TRBJ1-4; no reliable D call. CDR1 is LGHNA and CDR2 is YSLEER in the germline V gene. This CDR3 region has 13 residues. V shed 1 base and J shed 6 bases, with 6 bases lying between them. The CDR3, as DNA: TGCGCCAGCAGCCAAGGAGGGTATGAAAAACTGTTTTTT. It encodes CASSQGGYEKLFF.

The chain has TRBV27 and TRBJ2-7, with TRBD1 matching over 7 bases. This CDR3 is built from 14 residues. Trimming removed 6 bases from V and 3 bases from J; junction bases left unmatched: 8. Per the germline V gene, CDR1 is MNHEY and CDR2 is SMNVEV (reference sequence). The chain's CDR3 is CASSPVGQNYEQYF. The DNA for the CDR3 is TGTGCCAGCAGCCCCGTGGGACAGAACTACGAGCAGTACTTC.

The genes are TRBV10-2 and TRBJ2-3; TRBD2 agrees at 11 bases. Germline V lookup: CDR1 WSHSY, CDR2 SAAADI. The CDR3 consists of 15 residues. The V and J ends lost 6 bases and 5 bases, in that order; junction bases with no gene match: 7. The CDR3 DNA sequence: TGCGCCAGCAGCGGACTAGCGGGCGGCCGAGATACGCAGTATTTT. Translated: CASSGLAGGRDTQYF.

The rearrangement joins TRBV11-1 to TRBJ2-2; 9 nucleotides align to TRBD2. The germline gives CDR1 SGHAT, CDR2 FQDESV (reference sequence). The CDR3 extends over 13 amino acids. Unmatched junction bases numbered 2, after V lost 7 bases and J lost 5 bases. CDR3: CASTRGGTGELFF. CDR3 nucleotide sequence: TGTGCCAGCACGCGGGGGGGAACCGGGGAGCTGTTTTTT.

The rearrangement joins TRBV7-3 to TRBJ1-1, with 7 bases that match TRBD1. With 5 bases clipped from V and 0 bases from J, the junction kept 3 bases outside the gene matches. This CDR3 has 14 residues. Germline CDR1 SGHTA, CDR2 FQGTGA. The CDR3 protein is CASSPTGMNTEAFF. The CDR3, as DNA: TGTGCCAGCAGCCCGACAGGGATGAACACTGAAGCTTTCTTT.

The CDR3 coding sequence is TGCGCCAGCAGCCATGTGGACAGGGAAACAACTGAAGCTTTCTTT. Protein: CASSHVDRETTEAFF. The chain carries TRBV4-1 and TRBJ1-1; 8 bases fit TRBD1. This CDR3 is 15 amino acids long. The germline V gene has CDR1 MGHRA and CDR2 YSYEKL. Trimming at V came to 3 bases and at J to 5 bases, leaving 8 bases not matched to a gene.

The chain recombines TRBV6-5 with TRBJ1-6; D is ambiguous. Trimming took 6 bases from V and 8 from J, leaving 8 bases between them. The CDR3 loop spans 12 amino acids. Germline V gene data show CDR1 as MNHEY and CDR2 as SVGAGI. Here the CDR3 DNA reads TGTGCCAGCAGAAGCGGGGATTCACCCCTCCACTTT. Translating gives CASRSGDSPLHF.

This clone was detected only a few times. The chain uses TRBV11-2 and TRBJ1-2, with D possibly being TRBD1 (5 bases). Germline V gene sequence: CDR1 SGHAT, CDR2 FQNNGV. V lost 0 bases to trimming and J lost 3 bases, with 8 bases between them. CDR3 size: 14 residues. The CDR3 loop is CASSLDGRDYGYTF. The CDR3 nucleotides read TGTGCCAGCAGCTTAGATGGCAGGGACTATGGCTACACCTTC.

This chain links TRBV4-2 with TRBJ2-3; 14 bases fit TRBD2. The length of the CDR3 is 17 residues. V gave up 4 bases and J gave up 9 bases; unmatched junction bases: 12. CDR1 and CDR2 from the germline V gene are LGHNA and YNFKEQ. The CDR3 bases are TGTGCCAGCAGCCCCTCTTTGACTAGCGGGGGGGCCGAAACGCAGTATTTT. The encoded protein is CASSPSLTSGGAETQYF.

The chain recombines TRBV4-2 with TRBJ2-2, with a weak D call TRBD2 (5 bases). The CDR3 spans 17 residues. Germline loops: CDR1 LGHNA, CDR2 YNFKEQ. Deletions cut 0 bases from V and 3 bases from J, with 14 bases between. CDR3 in DNA: TGTGCCAGCAGCCAAGAGGCTCCAGCGGCGGACACCGGGGAGCTGTTTTTT. It encodes CASSQEAPAADTGELFF.

The chain carries TRBV15 and TRBJ1-2, with D perhaps TRBD1 (5 bases). V was trimmed by 0 bases and J by 6 bases, leaving 17 bases between them. CDR1 is LNHNV and CDR2 is YYDKDF in the germline V gene (reference sequence). This CDR3 is 16 amino acids long. This CDR3 reads CATSREARAGGDGYTF. CDR3 bases: TGTGCCACCAGCAGAGAAGCAAGGGCGGGGGGGGATGGCTACACCTTC. Using reference TRBV15 and TRBJ1-2 for the parts outside the CDR3, the full variable domain is DAMVIQNPRYQVTQFGKPVTLSCSQTLNHNVMYWYQQKSSQAPKLLFHYYDKDFNNEADTPDNFQSRRPNTSFCFLDIRSPGLGDTAMYLCATSREARAGGDGYTFGSGTRLTVV.